This T cell receptor beta chain was identified during a study of beta chain features in type 1 diabetes. Isolation of CD4+ naive, central memory, regulatory and stem cell-like memory cells was achieved by sorting via CD45RO/CCR7/CD25/CD127/CD95/CD27. Sorting gave populations that all exceeded 98% purity. This clone appeared a few times. What it binds is unknown. All of the isolated RNA was reverse transcribed, so expressed TCRB transcripts were sequenced. This table comes from immunoSEQ multiplex PCR, and its TCRdb copy is limited to in-frame clones, with some not included. The sample shows around 650,000 clones, roughly 12% of them seen only once. Study-wide results and caveats: Although PCR might favor shorter templates, it would do so equally in patients and controls. When Type 1 diabetes patients were examined, their TCRB CDR3s proved moderately but significantly shorter in all four CD4+ subsets.

Material for sequencing was naive CD4+ T cells from blood. The sequence was obtained from a man in his thirties or forties with type 1 diabetes.

The CDR3 region has the DNA TGTGCCAGCAGCTCCGGGACAGGGGTAAACTATGGCTACACCTTC. It translates to CASSSGTGVNYGYTF. This chain uses TRBV5-4 with TRBJ1-2; 10 nucleotides match TRBD1. Germline V CDR1 and CDR2: SGHNT, YYREEE (reference sequence). The CDR3 totals 15 residues. Losses at the gene ends were 3 bases for V and 2 bases for J; bases not matched to a gene: 4.